This TCR beta chain is from a study of vaccination and CD4 T cells after COVID-19. Study-level information: Overlapping spike peptides of SARS-CoV-2, HCoV-NL63, HCoV-OC43 and HCoV-229E were used, and cells were stimulated with them. General study findings and limits: In convalescent patients, a median about 86% of post-vaccine SARS-CoV-2-reactive clones appeared only after vaccination.

The treatment is: roughly 10-day PBMC culture with coronavirus spike peptide pools or control peptides (ViraFEST assay). Cultured CD4+ T cell DNA was sequenced using the Oncomine TCR Beta short-read assay. A single record per CDR3 protein comes from TCRdb applying MiXCR to the PCR reads. The sample lists about 12,000 distinct CDR3 sequences; roughly 60% were seen once. Between the trimmed V and J ends, which lost 7 bases and 1 base, there was a span of 13 bases. Germline CDR1 SGHTA, CDR2 FQGNSA. The CDR3 loop spans 14 amino acids. A remark on this clonotype: Its cognate antigen is unknown.

Sequencing was performed on CD4+ T cells from blood, cultured in vitro. The receptor was derived from a human donor who had recovered from COVID-19. The rearrangement joins TRBV7-2 to TRBJ1-1, with D maybe TRBD1 (5 bases). CDR3 region: CASILMGRNTEAFF. The CDR3 coding sequence is TGTGCCAGCATCCTTATGGGACGGAACACTGAAGCTTTCTTT.